The T cell receptor (beta chain) under discussion was sequenced for a study of cytomegalovirus exposure and HLA in healthy donors. General observations from the study: A later analysis found that most CMV-associated TCR beta chains appeared HLA-restricted. Some TCR beta chains (more than 150 of them) were listed as cytomegalovirus-associated.

In regard to this clone: Its specificity is not known.

Both 60 Vbeta primers and 13 Jbeta primers went into the PCR. Assay: immunoSEQ multiplex PCR; the TCRdb copy retains only in-frame clones and omits some. The repertoire holds under 150,000 clones, 82% seen once, with 2% to 3% in the top ten. Sequenced sample: PBMCs. This sequence originates from a male donor in good health and CMV-seronegative.

CDR3 residues: CASSTLAHHKETQYF. DNA of the CDR3: TGTGCCAGCAGCACACTAGCGCACCACAAAGAGACCCAGTACTTC. The chain combines TRBV21-1 with TRBJ2-5; the table gives TRBD2 as D, unverified against the DNA. TRBV21-1 is a pseudogene locus. The CDR3 runs to 15 residues.